This T cell receptor (beta chain) appears in the sequencing data of a study of T cell changes during pregnancy in multiple sclerosis (dated by TCRdb to between 2018 and 2021). Regarding the study in general: The study looked at changes in the T cell repertoire across pregnancy in women with multiple sclerosis.

Receptor libraries were prepared by the immunoSEQ multiplex PCR assay. TCRdb's version of the immuneACCESS table is confined to in-frame rearrangements and falls short of the full clone set. An unresolved V gene accounts for under half of the shortfall where checked; the remainder is of unknown origin. For this sample there are some 76,000 clones; approximately 91% appear just once. The ten biggest clones cover just under 0.3% of the sample. As regards this clone: Its antigen is unknown. At one end, the junction sequence differs from germline, possibly due to a read error.

From the cysteine through the phenylalanine, the CDR3 covers 14 amino acids. Only the CDR3 region is kept as DNA, spanning 42 bases read in frame from base 1. From a lookup of the germline V gene (reference sequence), CDR1 and CDR2 are MNHNY and SVGAGI. The receptor was derived from a female donor with multiple sclerosis, enrolled in a pregnancy study. The chain joins TRBV6-6 to TRBJ2-7; a tentative D match to TRBD1 spans 5 bases. Sequencing used CD4+ T cells from peripheral blood mononuclear cells, obtained after pregnancy. The CDR3 here reads CASTYTQGSGEQYF. The nucleotide sequence reads TGTGCCAGCACTTACACCCAGGGTTCGGGCGAGCAGTACTTC.